The rows below give T cell receptor beta chains drawn from one sample of a study of technical replicates of blood from a handful of donors. Clones were read by immunoSEQ multiplex PCR, and TCRdb kept only the in-frame ones, dropping some. The table shows around 13,000 clones, with 85% to 95% occurring only once. The sample comprised PBMCs. All receptors derive from a human donor in good health. Both conserved end residues are part of each CDR3. D genes are given only for firm matches. Only some rows state a clone size, as once, few, many or a class for expanded clones.

TRBJ1-4,NA,TRBV28,NA,CASTRGTKLFF,TGTGCCAGCACGCGGGGGACAAAACTGTTTTTT
TRBJ1-5,once,TRBV18,NA,CASSIVGLGDQPQHF,TGTGCCAGCTCAATAGTAGGCTTAGGAGATCAGCCCCAGCATTTT
TRBJ1-1,NA,TRBV6-5,NA,CASSYGALNTEAFF,TGTGCCAGCAGTTACGGGGCCCTGAACACTGAAGCTTTCTTT
TRBJ1-2,NA,TRBV29-1,TRBD1,CSVEEDRGLYGYTF,TGCAGCGTTGAAGAGGACAGGGGCCTCTATGGCTACACCTTC
TRBJ2-3,NA,TRBV11-3,TRBD2,CASSPPIAGGTQYF,TGTGCCAGCAGCCCACCTATAGCGGGGGGTACGCAGTATTTT
TRBJ2-6,NA,TRBV29-1,TRBD1,CSVTGVGANVLTF,TGCAGCGTTACAGGGGTCGGGGCCAACGTCCTGACTTTC
TRBJ1-1,NA,TRBV18,TRBD1,CASSRDRATEAFF,TGTGCCAGCTCACGGGACAGGGCTACTGAAGCTTTCTTT
TRBJ1-1,NA,TRBV10-3,NA,CAIKGQINTEAFF,TGTGCCATCAAAGGACAGATTAACACTGAAGCTTTCTTT
TRBJ2-5,NA,TRBV5-1,TRBD2,CASSLQRETETQYF,TGCGCCAGCAGCCTACAGCGGGAGACAGAGACCCAGTACTTC
TRBJ1-2,NA,TRBV6-6,NA,CASSYSIPGTNYGYTF,TGTGCCAGCAGTTACTCGATCCCGGGAACTAACTATGGCTACACCTTC
TRBJ2-7,once,TRBV19,NA,CASSGPRDEQYF,TGTGCCAGTAGTGGTCCCAGGGATGAGCAGTACTTC
TRBJ2-1,NA,TRBV9,NA,CASSVRQGSYNEQFF,TGTGCCAGCAGCGTAAGGCAGGGGTCCTACAATGAGCAGTTCTTC
TRBJ1-2,NA,TRBV27,NA,CASSPAAGYGYTF,TGTGCCAGCAGTCCCGCCGCGGGGTATGGCTACACCTTC
TRBJ2-3,NA,TRBV7-8,TRBD2,CASSLVGGATDTQYF,TGTGCCAGCAGCTTAGTCGGGGGGGCCACAGATACGCAGTATTTT
TRBJ2-2,once,TRBV5-1,NA,CASSLGSTGELFF,TGCGCCAGCAGCTTGGGCAGCACCGGGGAGCTGTTTTTT
TRBJ2-5,NA,TRBV11-2,NA,CASSFQGSPQETQYF,TGTGCCAGCAGCTTCCAGGGTTCCCCTCAAGAGACCCAGTACTTC
TRBJ2-7,NA,TRBV29-1,NA,CSVRPGHQPGEQYF,TGCAGCGTTCGTCCGGGACACCAGCCTGGCGAGCAGTACTTC
TRBJ1-4,NA,TRBV7-2,NA,CASSLNPLGRDYEKLFF,TGTGCCAGCAGCTTAAACCCGTTGGGTAGGGACTATGAAAAACTGTTTTTT
TRBJ2-4,NA,TRBV6-6,NA,CASGQGAKNIQYF,TGTGCCAGCGGGCAGGGTGCCAAAAACATTCAGTACTTC
TRBJ2-5,once,TRBV11-2,NA,CASEARGETQYF,TGTGCCAGCGAAGCCCGAGGGGAGACCCAGTACTTC
TRBJ1-1,NA,TRBV6-5,TRBD1,CASSGQVSEAFF,TGTGCCAGCAGTGGACAGGTCAGTGAAGCTTTCTTT
TRBJ2-2,NA,TRBV30,NA,CAWSPERAGELFF,TGTGCCTGGAGCCCCGAGAGGGCCGGGGAGCTGTTTTTT
TRBJ2-1,once,TRBV27,NA,CASSPGTSYNEQFF,TGTGCCAGCAGTCCAGGGACTTCTTACAATGAGCAGTTCTTC
TRBJ1-3,NA,TRBV28,TRBD1,CASQTGGNSGNTIYF,TGTGCCAGCCAAACAGGGGGTAACTCTGGAAACACCATATATTTT
TRBJ1-5,NA,TRBV18,NA,CASSPGGSRNQPQHF,TGTGCCAGCTCACCCGGGGGTAGTCGCAATCAGCCCCAGCATTTT
TRBJ2-1,NA,TRBV28,TRBD2,CASSRTSSADEQFF,TGTGCCAGCAGTCGGACTAGCTCGGCCGATGAGCAGTTCTTC
TRBJ1-1,once,TRBV27,TRBD1,CASSSPRQGRDTEAFF,TGTGCCAGCAGTTCCCCCCGACAGGGCCGGGACACTGAAGCTTTCTTT
TRBJ2-7,NA,TRBV6-5,TRBD2,CASRPTSDDSYEQYF,TGTGCCAGCAGGCCAACTAGCGATGATTCCTACGAGCAGTACTTC
TRBJ2-1,NA,TRBV5-4,TRBD1,CASSSSPGGDNNEQFF,TGTGCCAGCAGCTCCTCCCCAGGGGGCGATAACAATGAGCAGTTCTTC
TRBJ1-1,NA,TRBV27,TRBD1,CASSLTGTGATEAFF,TGTGCCAGCAGTTTAACCGGGACAGGGGCCACTGAAGCTTTCTTT
TRBJ2-1,NA,TRBV5-8,NA,CASSVVVVMAGGGEQFF,TGTGCCAGCAGTGTGGTCGTGGTCATGGCCGGAGGCGGTGAGCAGTTCTTC
TRBJ1-5,NA,TRBV27,TRBD1,CASSLLQGAGGNQPQHF,TGTGCCAGCAGTCTCCTACAGGGGGCCGGTGGCAATCAGCCCCAGCATTTT
TRBJ2-4,NA,TRBV28,NA,CATRDGGTAKNIQYF,TGTGCCACGCGGGACGGCGGTACTGCCAAAAACATTCAGTACTTC
TRBJ1-2,NA,TRBV19,TRBD1,CASSIGEGAKGNYGYTF,TGTGCCAGTAGTATAGGAGAGGGGGCGAAGGGAAACTATGGCTACACCTTC
TRBJ1-4,NA,TRBV5-1,NA,CASSLRPLSGTNEKLFF,TGCGCCAGCAGCTTGAGGCCCCTTTCAGGAACTAATGAAAAACTGTTTTTT
TRBJ1-5,few,TRBV28,NA,CASSPTGNQPQHF,TGTGCCAGCAGTCCTACAGGGAATCAGCCCCAGCATTTT
TRBJ2-5,NA,TRBV6-1,TRBD2,CASSDPSGTSGIGALETQYF,TGTGCCAGCAGTGATCCCTCCGGGACTAGCGGGATAGGGGCCTTGGAGACCCAGTACTTC
TRBJ1-2,NA,TRBV5-1,NA,CASSPRQVGYGYTF,TGCGCCAGCAGCCCGAGACAGGTTGGCTATGGCTACACCTTC
TRBJ2-1,NA,TRBV6-5,TRBD1,CASSYPGQNNEQFF,TGTGCCAGCAGTTACCCGGGACAGAACAATGAGCAGTTCTTC
TRBJ2-7,NA,TRBV5-4,TRBD1,CASSLGDRGYEQYF,TGTGCCAGCAGCTTAGGGGACAGGGGCTACGAGCAGTACTTC
TRBJ2-5,NA,TRBV6-6,NA,CASRQQEETQYF,TGTGCCAGCAGACAACAGGAAGAGACCCAGTACTTC
TRBJ2-7,few,TRBV19,NA,CASSIGALDRLYF,TGTGCCAGTAGTATAGGCGCCCTAGACAGACTGTACTTC
TRBJ1-1,NA,TRBV28,NA,CASIMETEAFF,TGTGCCAGCATCATGGAGACTGAAGCTTTCTTT
TRBJ2-3,NA,TRBV7-9,TRBD1,CASSQWTGAYADTQYF,TGTGCCAGCAGCCAATGGACAGGGGCATACGCAGATACGCAGTATTTT
TRBJ2-1,NA,TRBV18,TRBD1,CASSPGQGARNEQFF,TGTGCCAGCTCACCGGGGCAGGGGGCAAGAAATGAGCAGTTCTTC